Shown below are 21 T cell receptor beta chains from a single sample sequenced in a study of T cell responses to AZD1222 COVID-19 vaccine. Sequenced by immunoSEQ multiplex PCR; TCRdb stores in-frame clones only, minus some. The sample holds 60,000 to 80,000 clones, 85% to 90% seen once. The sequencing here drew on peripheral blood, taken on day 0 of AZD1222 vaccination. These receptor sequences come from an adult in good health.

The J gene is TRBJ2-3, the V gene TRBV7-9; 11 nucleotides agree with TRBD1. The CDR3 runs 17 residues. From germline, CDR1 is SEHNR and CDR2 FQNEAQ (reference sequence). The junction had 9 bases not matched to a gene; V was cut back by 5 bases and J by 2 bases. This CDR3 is CASSLVGTGGITDTQYF. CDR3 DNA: TGTGCCAGCAGCCTCGTCGGGACAGGGGGTATCACAGATACGCAGTATTTT. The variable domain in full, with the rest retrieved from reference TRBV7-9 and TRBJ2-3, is DTGVSQNPRHKITKRGQNVTFRCDPISEHNRLYWYRQTLGQGPEFLTYFQNEAQLEKSRLLSDRFSAERPKGSFSTLEIQRTEQGDSAMYLCASSLVGTGGITDTQYFGPGTRLTVL.

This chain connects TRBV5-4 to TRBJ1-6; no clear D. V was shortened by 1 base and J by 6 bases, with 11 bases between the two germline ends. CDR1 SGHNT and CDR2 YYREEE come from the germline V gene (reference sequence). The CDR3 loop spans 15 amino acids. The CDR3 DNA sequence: TGTGCCAGCAGCTTGTTTGCAGGCTCTAATTCACCCCTCCACTTT. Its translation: CASSLFAGSNSPLHF. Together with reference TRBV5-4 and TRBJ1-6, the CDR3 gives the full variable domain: ETGVTQSPTHLIKTRGQQVTLRCSSQSGHNTVSWYQQALGQGPQFIFQYYREEENGRGNFPPRFSGLQFPNYSSELNVNALELDDSALYLCASSLFAGSNSPLHFGNGTRLTVT.

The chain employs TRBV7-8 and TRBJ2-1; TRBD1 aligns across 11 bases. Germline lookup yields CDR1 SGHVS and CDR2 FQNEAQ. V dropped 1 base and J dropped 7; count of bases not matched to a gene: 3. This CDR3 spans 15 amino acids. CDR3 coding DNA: TGTGCCAGCAGCTTAGTAGGGACAGGGGGGAATGAGCAGTTCTTC. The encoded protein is CASSLVGTGGNEQFF.

DNA of the CDR3: TGTGCCAGCACCCTTCGACAGGGCAATCAGCCCCAGCATTTT. Its protein is CASTLRQGNQPQHF. This sequence joins TRBV6-5 and TRBJ1-5, with D tentatively TRBD1 (6 bases). The CDR3 is 14 residues long. Germline-derived CDR1 and CDR2 are MNHEY and SVGAGI. Trimming removed 7 bases from V and 2 bases from J, with 12 bases in between.

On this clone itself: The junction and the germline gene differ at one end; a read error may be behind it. CDR3 residues: CATRRDRGGTYEQYF. The CDR3 nucleotides are TGTGCCACCAGAAGAGACCGCGGGGGGACCTACGAGCAGTACTTC. The rearrangement uses TRBV15 and TRBJ2-7; 8 positions match TRBD2. CDR1 is LNHNV and CDR2 is YYDKDF in the germline V gene (reference sequence). This CDR3 region has 15 residues.

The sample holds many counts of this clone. The CDR3, as DNA: TGTGCCAGCAGCTTACAGGGATTATCGAGCTATGGCTACACCTTC. This encodes CASSLQGLSSYGYTF. This chain connects TRBV5-6 to TRBJ1-2; D may be TRBD1 (6 bases). With 2 bases removed from V and 4 bases from J, the gap between germline ends came to 15 bases. The CDR3 loop spans 15 amino acids. Germline V gives CDR1 SGHDT, CDR2 YYEEEE.

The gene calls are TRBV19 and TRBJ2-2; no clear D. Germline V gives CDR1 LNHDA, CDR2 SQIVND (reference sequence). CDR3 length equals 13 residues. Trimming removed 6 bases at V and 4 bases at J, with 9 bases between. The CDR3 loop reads CASRKTATGELFF. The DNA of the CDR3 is TGTGCCAGTAGAAAGACGGCCACCGGGGAGCTGTTTTTT.

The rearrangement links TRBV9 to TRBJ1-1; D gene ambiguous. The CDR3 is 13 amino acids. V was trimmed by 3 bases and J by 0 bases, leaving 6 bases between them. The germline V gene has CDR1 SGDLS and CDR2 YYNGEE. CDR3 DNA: TGTGCCAGCAGCGGACGGCTGAACACTGAAGCTTTCTTT. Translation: CASSGRLNTEAFF.

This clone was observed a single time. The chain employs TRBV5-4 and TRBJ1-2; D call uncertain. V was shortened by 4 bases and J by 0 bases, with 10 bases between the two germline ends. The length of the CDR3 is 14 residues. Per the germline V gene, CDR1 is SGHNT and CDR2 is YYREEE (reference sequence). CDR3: CASSHATTNYGYTF. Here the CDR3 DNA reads TGTGCCAGCAGCCACGCGACAACTAACTATGGCTACACCTTC.

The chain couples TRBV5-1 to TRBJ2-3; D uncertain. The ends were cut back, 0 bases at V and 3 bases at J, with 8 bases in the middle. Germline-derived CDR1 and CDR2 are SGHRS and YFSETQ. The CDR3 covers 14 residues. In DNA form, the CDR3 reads TGCGCCAGCAGCTTGGGACGGCAAACAGATACGCAGTATTTT. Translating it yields CASSLGRQTDTQYF.

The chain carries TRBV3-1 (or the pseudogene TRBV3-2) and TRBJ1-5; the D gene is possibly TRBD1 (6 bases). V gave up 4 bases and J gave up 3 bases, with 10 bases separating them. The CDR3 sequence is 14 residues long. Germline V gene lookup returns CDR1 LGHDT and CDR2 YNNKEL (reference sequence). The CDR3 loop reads CASSLRTANQPQHF. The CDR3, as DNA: TGTGCCAGCAGCCTTCGGACAGCCAATCAGCCCCAGCATTTT.

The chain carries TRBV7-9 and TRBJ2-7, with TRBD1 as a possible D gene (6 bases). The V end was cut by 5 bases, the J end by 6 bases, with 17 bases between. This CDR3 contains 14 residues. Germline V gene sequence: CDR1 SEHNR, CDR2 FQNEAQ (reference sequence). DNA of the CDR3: TGTGCCAGCAGCCAGACAGGAGGAGCATCCGAGCAGTACTTC. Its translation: CASSQTGGASEQYF.

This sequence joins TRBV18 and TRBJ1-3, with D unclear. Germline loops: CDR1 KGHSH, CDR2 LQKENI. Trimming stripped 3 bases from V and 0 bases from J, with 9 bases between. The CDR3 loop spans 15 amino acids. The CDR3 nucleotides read TGTGCCAGCTCACCGGGGATAACCTCTGGAAACACCATATATTTT. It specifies CASSPGITSGNTIYF.

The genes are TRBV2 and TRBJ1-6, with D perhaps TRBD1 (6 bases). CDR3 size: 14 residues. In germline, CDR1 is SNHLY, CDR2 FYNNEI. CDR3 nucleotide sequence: TGTGCTCGGGGGGCAGGGATATATAATTCACCCCTCCACTTT. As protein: CARGAGIYNSPLHF.

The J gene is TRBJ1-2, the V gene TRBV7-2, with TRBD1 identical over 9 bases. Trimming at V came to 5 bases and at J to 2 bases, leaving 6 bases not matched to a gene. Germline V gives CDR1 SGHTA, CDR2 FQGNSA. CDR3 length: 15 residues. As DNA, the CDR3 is TGTGCCAGCAGCGTCACAGGGGGCAGCAACTATGGCTACACCTTC. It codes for CASSVTGGSNYGYTF.

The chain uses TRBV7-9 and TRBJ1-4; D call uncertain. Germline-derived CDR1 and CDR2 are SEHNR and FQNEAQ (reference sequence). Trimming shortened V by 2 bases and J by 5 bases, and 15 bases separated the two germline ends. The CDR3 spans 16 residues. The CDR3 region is CASSLTLAGSNEKLFF. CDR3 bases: TGTGCCAGCAGCTTAACTCTGGCAGGCTCCAATGAAAAACTGTTTTTT. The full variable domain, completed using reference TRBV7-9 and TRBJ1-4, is DTGVSQNPRHKITKRGQNVTFRCDPISEHNRLYWYRQTLGQGPEFLTYFQNEAQLEKSRLLSDRFSAERPKGSFSTLEIQRTEQGDSAMYLCASSLTLAGSNEKLFFGSGTQLSVL.

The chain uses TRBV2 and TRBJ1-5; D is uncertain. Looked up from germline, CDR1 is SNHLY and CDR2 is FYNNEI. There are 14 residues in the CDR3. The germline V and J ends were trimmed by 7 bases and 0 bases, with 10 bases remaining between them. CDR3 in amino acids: CASTGPHSNQPQHF. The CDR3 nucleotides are TGTGCCAGCACGGGTCCTCATAGCAATCAGCCCCAGCATTTT.

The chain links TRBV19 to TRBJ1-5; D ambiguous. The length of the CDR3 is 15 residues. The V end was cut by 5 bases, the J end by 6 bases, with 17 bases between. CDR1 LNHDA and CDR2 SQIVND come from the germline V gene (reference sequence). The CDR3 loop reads CASSARRGEGQPQHF. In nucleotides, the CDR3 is TGTGCCAGTAGTGCCCGTCGCGGGGAGGGTCAGCCCCAGCATTTT.

The CDR3 spells CASTGQYNSPLHF. In DNA, the CDR3 is TGTGCCAGCACCGGACAGTATAATTCACCCCTCCACTTT. V is TRBV6-5 and J is TRBJ1-6; D is perhaps TRBD1 (6 bases). Germline V gene data show CDR1 as MNHEY and CDR2 as SVGAGI. This CDR3 spans 13 amino acids. The V and J ends lost 7 bases and 4 bases respectively, with 8 bases between them.

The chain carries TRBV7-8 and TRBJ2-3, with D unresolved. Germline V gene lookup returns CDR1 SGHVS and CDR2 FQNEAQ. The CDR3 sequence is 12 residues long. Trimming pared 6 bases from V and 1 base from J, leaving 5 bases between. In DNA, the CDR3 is TGTGCCAGCAGGTGGGGCACAGATACGCAGTATTTT. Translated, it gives CASRWGTDTQYF.

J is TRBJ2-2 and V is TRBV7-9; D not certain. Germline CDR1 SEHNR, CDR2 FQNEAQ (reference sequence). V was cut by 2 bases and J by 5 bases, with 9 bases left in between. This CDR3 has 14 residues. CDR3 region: CASSLPRSTGELFF. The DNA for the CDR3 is TGTGCCAGCAGCTTACCTCGGAGTACCGGGGAGCTGTTTTTT. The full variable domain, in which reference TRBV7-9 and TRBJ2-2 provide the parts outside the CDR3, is DTGVSQNPRHKITKRGQNVTFRCDPISEHNRLYWYRQTLGQGPEFLTYFQNEAQLEKSRLLSDRFSAERPKGSFSTLEIQRTEQGDSAMYLCASSLPRSTGELFFGEGSRLTVL.